This entry is about one T cell receptor beta chain. Which antigen it targets is not known. The data derive from a study of cytomegalovirus exposure and HLA in healthy donors listed by TCRdb under 2017. A note on the overall study: An earlier analysis of approximately 640 of the donors reported approximately 300 Gb of sequence data and some 120 million unique TCR beta sequences from some 180 million T cells. Rather than using new phenotypic data, the later analysis identified candidate immune exposures from TCR beta sequences and from how often those sequences occurred across donors. The study aimed to test whether cataloging public T cell receptors could reveal signatures of past pathogen exposure. An earlier analysis of about 620 of the donors applied high-throughput TCR beta sequencing to assess whether each TCR beta V gene segment acted as functional or pseudogenic. Approximately 310 gigabases of sequencing data and around 88 million unique TCR sequences made up an early release that covered approximately 650 HLA-typed donors. Genome-wide SNP genotypes for about 65% of the 666 donors were used in a later genetic analysis, which treated that subset as a discovery cohort. Across around 400 genotyped donors of the cohort, an average of about 220,000 unique TCR beta nucleotide sequences per donor were sequenced, and roughly 17% of those sequences were non-productive. All discovery cohort repertoires had been generated using a single sequencing platform. To predict cytomegalovirus infection status, the study combined high-throughput TCR immunosequencing, statistical association of individual TCRs with disease status, and machine learning. In a later analysis, previously published TCR beta repertoires from several hundred donors were re-analyzed and high-resolution HLA genotyping was added so that TCR occurrence patterns could be studied. Four to six DR-DQ haplotypes were handled as single units for association and clustering because linkage in the cohort was strong. Besides the first cohort of roughly 640 subjects, a separate validation cohort made up of 120 different subjects was used. The study used immunosequencing to profile the T cell repertoires of approximately 640 subjects and linked those repertoires to cytomegalovirus serostatus. Donor age, sex, ethnicity and CMV serostatus were compiled together with the repertoire data. The genetic ancestry cluster associated with self-reported Caucasian donors included about 84% of the approximately 400 genotyped donors. Typing coverage varied by locus: roughly 629-640 donors for A, B, C, DRB1 and DQB1; roughly 510 for DQA1; approximately 570 for DPA1; about 450 for DPB1. HLA typing covered class I and class II loci at four-digit resolution.

Points the paper makes about the study in general: In a later analysis, several top co-occurrence clusters were reported to appear linked to parvovirus B19, influenza, CMV and Epstein-Barr virus. Only TCR beta chains were sequenced in this cohort, and the absence of alpha or paired-chain data limited detectable features. Cytomegalovirus status was reported to be diagnosed by the classifier with high specificity and sensitivity in both the original and validation cohorts. Correlated functional status among segregating V segments might be attributable to linkage disequilibrium, but an unknown experimental factor could not be ruled out. In a later analysis, HLA-associated TCR beta chains showed more clonal expansion and lower generation probabilities than non-associated chains that were equally common. The earlier analysis of nearly 600 of the donors excluded over 15 rarely observed V segments, including chromosome 9 orphons, because counts were too low. Because HLA typing was unavailable for some donors at each locus, only the typed subset was used in association tests. Most CMV-associated TCR beta chains appeared to be HLA-restricted in a later analysis, and the HLA associations seemed to be driven largely by CMV exposure. A few of the identified cytomegalovirus-associated TCR beta chains were confirmed in vitro to be specific for cytomegalovirus antigens. Sequencing depth was assumed to be roughly uniform across donors in the presence/absence analyses, though that assumption may not hold. Assigning TCR associations to individual alleles was difficult when HLA alleles, especially DR and DQ, strongly co-occurred. The 87-base-pair reads could not distinguish some IMGT-functional V segments, including TRBV6-2 and TRBV6-3, so those segments were excluded. At a false discovery rate of 0.05, a later analysis linked around 15,000 TCR beta sequences to specific HLA alleles. A cluster of highly shared sequence variants was judged likely to represent a technical artifact of the sequencing pipeline. Immune exposure information for the cohort was limited to CMV serostatus. An earlier analysis of approximately 500 of the donors showed that most TCR beta V segments appeared in productive rearrangements either about 87% or about 30% of the time, which broadly matched IMGT annotations. Most TCR sequences were observed very rarely across donors, whereas some public TCRs were present in many individuals. A further reported finding was that TCR beta sequences accurately predicted the HLA-A and HLA-B alleles for most subjects in the first cohort. In a later genetic analysis, a missense DCLRE1C variant was associated with V-gene and J-gene trimming of TCR beta chains, and the association was replicated in an independent cohort. In a later analysis, TCR association rates were found to vary across HLA loci, with the most associated TCRs seen for DRB1 alleles and the fewest for HLA-C alleles. The study listed approximately 150 TCR beta chains as associated with cytomegalovirus. According to a later genetic analysis, donors in an Asian-associated ancestry cluster had fewer N-insertions in productive TCRs than the roughly 700-donor mean. According to the authors, the approach could potentially be generalized to other disease states and immunological phenotypes.

The germline V gene gives CDR1 as MNHNS and CDR2 as SASEGT. There are 16 amino acids in the CDR3, from cysteine to phenylalanine inclusive. Only the CDR3 DNA stays, 48 bases, in frame from base 1. Between the V and J ends, shortened by 2 bases and 4 bases respectively, the junction contains 15 bases. The cohort comprised 666 healthy bone marrow donors. All cohort members were sampled while nominally healthy, although unrecorded immune exposures were likely present. The donor was CMV seropositive and was included in the group of 289 seropositive cohort members. Every donor gave a peripheral blood sample, and the peripheral blood mononuclear cells from that sample were used for TCR beta sequencing. The Qiagen DNeasy Blood Extraction Kit was used to extract genomic DNA from the blood cell samples. The library was generated by the immunoSEQ multiplex PCR assay. The multiplex PCR relied on a mix of 60 forward primers for TCR Vbeta segments and 13 reverse primers for TCR Jbeta segments. The CDR3 region of rearranged TCR beta genes was amplified from genomic DNA by a multiplex PCR assay. On the Illumina HiSeq System, the amplified TCR beta libraries were sequenced as 87-base-pair reads. The original pipeline was this. A later analysis tallied tens of millions of unique TCR beta chains across the 640 or so repertoires, and approximately 12 million of those chains were shared by two or more donors. Raw reads were error-corrected and collapsed into unique sequences with a nearest-neighbor algorithm that merged closely related sequences to remove PCR and sequencing errors. Alignment of CDR3 sequences to IMGT reference sequences was used to assign V, D and J gene segments. For a sequence to be retained, a match of at least six nucleotides to both a V gene segment and a J gene segment was required. A rearrangement was called productive if the CDR3 had no stop codons and remained in frame with V and J, and every other rearrangement was called non-productive. CDR3 was defined according to IMGT convention as the region running from the second conserved V-encoded cysteine to the conserved J-encoded phenylalanine. The earlier analysis of about 620 of the donors excluded sequences that lacked an unambiguous match to a single V gene segment. In an earlier analysis of roughly 500 of the donors, V segments were called functional above 56.7% productive rearrangements and were called segregating when the between-donor standard deviation exceeded 5%. A statistical classification framework was built to diagnose cytomegalovirus status from the catalog of TCR beta chain sequences. A later analysis assigned V and J genes by comparing TCR nucleotide sequences with IMGT/GENE-DB human TR gene sequences. A later analysis assigned CDR3 sequences and most-parsimonious VDJ recombination scenarios with the TCRdist pipeline. In a later analysis, every TCR beta chain was defined by the combination of its CDR3 amino acid sequence and its V-gene family, and reads without a unique V-gene family were dropped. A later analysis removed 600 or so highly shared, low-generation-probability nucleotide sequences to deal with suspected cross-contamination and a sequencing artifact. In a later analysis, a clonal expansion index for each public chain was calculated from normalized within-repertoire ranks of inferred template counts. Generation probabilities in a later analysis came from a VDJ recombination model fitted to out-of-frame rearrangements, and those results were checked against IGoR. Hypergeometric tests were used in a later analysis to score TCR-TCR, TCR-HLA and TCR-CMV co-occurrence, with a repertoire-size bias correction applied to the TCR pairs. A later analysis estimated false discovery rates by permuting HLA or CMV assignments 20 times. In a later analysis, co-occurring TCRs were grouped with DBSCAN, and TCRdist sequence similarity was added when clustering was performed within HLA-allele-positive subsets. Repertoires with fewer than 30,000 or more than 120,000 public chains, plus five repertoires with anomalous nucleotide sharing, were excluded from co-occurrence clustering. Not all clones reach the TCRdb copy of this immuneACCESS table, which keeps in-frame sequences only. Checked studies attribute under half of the gap to unresolved V genes and leave the rest unexplained. V and J calls and clone size are copied from that table; D and trimming were computed from the DNA. The table of this sample itemizes around 190,000 clones. Of the sample, roughly 0.98% falls within the top ten clones.

The chain links TRBV6-1 with TRBJ1-5; TRBD1 is a weak D gene call, 5 bases matching. Sequencing input: PBMCs. The receptor was isolated from a woman aged 25-40 years in good health and CMV-seropositive. The CDR3 region: CASSENPGRTNQPQHF. At the DNA level, the sequence is TGTGCCAGCAGTGAAAATCCAGGGCGAACAAATCAGCCCCAGCATTTT.